This TCR beta chain was obtained from a study of lymphopenia after photon versus proton radiotherapy. Regarding the study as a whole: Under photons, naive T cells and diversity fell while effector/memory populations rose. After lymphocyte nadir, photon-treated repertoires showed oligoclonal expansion, especially CD8+ Temra. Larger post-nadir TCR diversity loss correlated inversely with survival in deceased patients. Better survival with proton therapy was suggested as possible, not demonstrated.

CDR3 length: 15 residues. After removal of 4 bases from V and 2 bases from J, the junction contained 7 bases not matched to a gene. Germline V lookup: CDR1 SNHLY, CDR2 FYNNEI. As to this clone: What it recognizes is unknown.

Only in-frame clones appear in the TCRdb table, and some are missing; sequencing was by immunoSEQ multiplex PCR. This table holds 150,000 to 200,000 clones, roughly nine tenths found once. The genes are TRBV2 and TRBJ2-7; 8 nucleotides match TRBD1. The sample was peripheral blood, taken from a patient treated with photon-based radiotherapy. This sequence originates from a man aged 45-65 years with gastric cancer. The CDR3: CASSALGQGPYEQYF. CDR3 bases: TGTGCCAGCAGTGCCTTAGGACAGGGTCCCTACGAGCAGTACTTC.